The clone carrying this T cell receptor beta chain turned up a few times. Its antigen remains unidentified. These data originate in a study of shared clonotypes between healthy human individuals. Overall study results and limits: Since donors were few, the genetic and exposure-history diversity represented was limited.

The CDR3 extends over 12 amino acids. Trimming pared 0 bases from V and 8 bases from J, leaving 8 bases between. Germline CDR1 and CDR2: SGHRS and YFSETQ. The donor population consisted of healthy HIV-negative adults with no recent acute infections or vaccinations. The CD4+ fraction was divided into a CD45RA+ naive subset and a CD45RA-negative memory subset. Genomic DNA of each subset was evenly split across several immunoSEQ plates. The method was immunoSEQ multiplex PCR; TCRdb's version includes in-frame clones alone and lacks a portion of them. The table records about 1 million clones, about 75% of them present only once.

The sequencing input was memory CD4+ T cells sorted from blood. The sample's subset: CD45RA-negative fraction. The chain uses TRBV5-1 and TRBJ1-2; D remains unclear. The clonotype was recovered from a man aged 18 to 29 in good health. In nucleotides, the CDR3 is TGCGCCAGCAGCTTGGACTTGCGGGGCTACACCTTC. Residues: CASSLDLRGYTF.